This T cell receptor beta chain was obtained from a study of cytomegalovirus exposure and HLA in healthy donors. As for this clone: Its target is unknown.

PCR involved 60 Vbeta and 13 Jbeta primers. Here immunoSEQ multiplex PCR was the method, and the copy in TCRdb shows in-frame clones only, minus some. The sample consists of under 200,000 clones, around 72% of them appearing once. At collection, donors were nominally healthy, but unrecorded immune exposures were probable. Study findings and constraints: Accurate HLA-A and HLA-B prediction from TCR beta sequences was reported for most subjects.

Germline V gives CDR1 SGHNT, CDR2 YYREEE (reference sequence). With V trimmed by 0 bases and J by 2 bases, 2 bases remained unmatched. CDR3 length equals 16 residues. The chain employs TRBV5-4 and TRBJ2-1, with 10 bases identical to TRBD2. Sequencing was carried out using PBMCs. This receptor was identified in a woman aged 40 to 50 in good health and CMV-seropositive. CDR3 sequence reads: CASSLGSGGAYNEQFF. CDR3 in DNA: TGTGCCAGCAGCTTGGGAAGCGGGGGGGCCTACAATGAGCAGTTCTTC.